This note documents a single T cell receptor (beta chain) sequence. This entry is derived from a study of cytomegalovirus exposure and HLA in healthy donors. The CDR3 is made up of 17 amino acids. CDR1 and CDR2 from the germline V gene are MDHEN and SYDVKM. Trimming stripped 7 bases from V and 2 bases from J, with 22 bases between. PCR primers comprised 60 Vbeta and 13 Jbeta primers. Method: immunoSEQ multiplex PCR; TCRdb's copy keeps in-frame clones and lacks some. The sample has 100,000 to 120,000 clones; about 13% are singletons. The sample taken for sequencing was PBMCs. The source of this sequence is a man aged 35 to 55 in good health and CMV-seropositive. The J gene is TRBJ2-3, the V gene TRBV28; tentatively, D is TRBD2 (6 bases). CDR3 DNA sequence: TGTGCCAGCACCGACAAAACGGGAGCACCCTACACAGATACGCAGTATTTT. This encodes CASTDKTGAPYTDTQYF.